Reported below is one T cell receptor (beta chain). The CDR3 extends over 15 amino acids. With 6 bases clipped from V and 4 bases from J, the junction kept 10 bases outside the gene matches. Germline V CDR1 and CDR2: MNHNY, SVGAGI (reference sequence). Primers used in a second PCR of about 7 to 12 cycles were a sample-barcoded 5' primer and a J-beta primer mix. TCRdb re-called the 5' RACE reads through MiXCR, storing one row per CDR3 protein. Of 850,000 to 1,000,000 distinct CDR3 sequences detected, 40% to 60% appear once; the ten largest clones hold about an eighth. The source of the sample is a study of blood T cells in healthy people across ages.

The rearrangement uses TRBV6-6 and TRBJ2-3, with TRBD1 matching 7 bases. This TCR was recovered from a man younger than 40 in good health. The sequencing sample was made of blood. CDR3 protein: CASSSQGFVADTQYF. The CDR3 DNA sequence: TGTGCCAGCAGCTCACAGGGGTTCGTAGCAGATACGCAGTATTTT.